The 3 T cell receptor beta chains reported below all come from one sample, sequenced in a study of blood T cell repertoires in COVID-19. Some clones are missing from TCRdb's copy, which holds only in-frame ones; the method was immunoSEQ multiplex PCR. The sample has around 130,000 clones; roughly four fifths are singletons. Sequences were obtained from peripheral blood. The receptors derive from a human donor in a cohort sampled during active COVID-19.

The chain employs TRBV7-6 and TRBJ2-7; 8 nucleotides agree with TRBD2. Germline V gene lookup returns CDR1 SGHVS and CDR2 FNYEAQ. The CDR3 runs 16 residues. Losses at the gene ends were 2 bases for V and 1 base for J; bases not matched to a gene: 7. The CDR3 spells CASSLFGAGGSYEQYF. CDR3 DNA sequence: TGTGCCAGCAGCTTATTCGGGGCGGGGGGATCCTACGAGCAGTACTTC.

This chain links TRBV11-2 with TRBJ1-1, with D perhaps matching TRBD1 (6 bases). The length of the CDR3 is 14 residues. Germline V gives CDR1 SGHAT, CDR2 FQNNGV. The V gene lost 5 bases and the J gene lost 4 bases, with 14 bases spanning the gap. The CDR3 reads CASSARGSVTEAFF. For the CDR3, the DNA is TGTGCCAGCAGCGCCAGGGGTTCAGTCACTGAAGCTTTCTTT.

The chain's CDR3 is CASSLAARDRDTQYF. The CDR3, as DNA: TGTGCCAGCAGCTTAGCTGCCAGGGATAGAGATACGCAGTATTTT. The V call is TRBV7-9, the J call TRBJ2-3, with D perhaps TRBD1 (5 bases). V lost 0 bases and J 5 bases, leaving 12 bases between the germline ends. From germline, CDR1 is SEHNR and CDR2 FQNEAQ (reference sequence). This CDR3 spans 15 amino acids. The complete variable domain, with remaining parts taken from reference TRBV7-9 and TRBJ2-3, reads DTGVSQNPRHKITKRGQNVTFRCDPISEHNRLYWYRQTLGQGPEFLTYFQNEAQLEKSRLLSDRFSAERPKGSFSTLEIQRTEQGDSAMYLCASSLAARDRDTQYFGPGTRLTVL.